The clone carrying this T cell receptor (beta chain) has just one count. This sample is drawn from a study of blood T cell repertoires in COVID-19. In the study overall: Material from acute and convalescent COVID-19 was sourced from the United States, Italy and Spain. The cDNA or gDNA used as material had been derived from T cells, B-cell-depleted T cells, or PBMCs.

As originally analysed: Estimation of nucleated cell counts relied on the amplification of reference gene primers. Some clones are missing from TCRdb's copy, which holds only in-frame ones; the method was immunoSEQ multiplex PCR. V, J and clone size derive from that table, while D and trimming were established from the DNA sequence. Here the sample spans 95,000 to 150,000 clones, about 82% being singletons. This CDR3 comprises 16 residues. With V trimmed by 0 bases and J by 7 bases, 6 bases remained unmatched. Looked up from germline, CDR1 is MGHRA and CDR2 is YSYEKL. The chain employs TRBV4-1 and TRBJ2-7, with 13 bases matching TRBD2. Sequencing was done on a sample of peripheral blood. This receptor was obtained from a human donor in a cohort sampled during active COVID-19. The CDR3 loop reads CASSQERTSGRYEQYF. For the CDR3, the DNA is TGCGCCAGCAGCCAAGAGAGGACTAGCGGGAGATATGAGCAGTACTTC.